Listed here is a single T cell receptor (beta chain). Its antigen is unknown. This sample is drawn from a study of CD8 T cells in ankylosing spondylitis. Points from the study as a whole: Reports say disease-linked clones showed up significantly more in matched ankylosing spondylitis synovial fluid. Typical of ankylosing spondylitis blood, it appeared, was a TCR beta motif of roughly eight highly homologous variants. CD8+ cells made up the disease-linked clones, which were relatively rare in peripheral blood.

MiXCR was run by TCRdb on the 5' RACE reads, yielding one entry per CDR3 protein. The sample lists roughly 90,000 distinct CDR3 sequences; around 8.5% were seen once. The CDR3 is 15 residues long. The V gene's germline CDR1 is SEHNR and CDR2 FQNEAQ (reference sequence). Trimming shortened V by 9 bases and J by 2 bases, and 16 bases separated the two germline ends. The rearrangement joins TRBV7-9 to TRBJ2-2; possibly TRBD2 for D (5 bases). Sequencing was performed on blood, either unsorted or a sorted T cell fraction (not recorded which). The receptor's source is a male donor with ankylosing spondylitis. DNA for the CDR3: TGTGCCAGGGACGGGATAGGACCCAACACCGGGGAGCTGTTTTTT. Amino acid sequence: CARDGIGPNTGELFF.